Below, one T cell receptor (beta chain) is given with its context. Per the study methods: It was from reference gene primer amplification that nucleated cell counts were estimated. Profiled with immunoSEQ multiplex PCR; TCRdb holds only in-frame clones, not every one. The V and J calls and clone size come from that table; D and trimming were worked out from the DNA. The table has 130,000 to 150,000 clones, less than 85% seen once. These data are taken from a study of blood T cell repertoires in COVID-19. About the study: Both acute and convalescent COVID-19 samples were obtained from the United States, Italy and Spain.

The ends were cut back, 4 bases at V and 14 bases at J, with 21 bases in the middle. The germline V gene has CDR1 MDHEN and CDR2 SYDVKM. The CDR3 spans 14 residues. The chain joins TRBV28 to TRBJ2-1; D perhaps matches TRBD2 (6 bases). This receptor was taken from a woman at least 80 years old in a cohort sampled during active or convalescent COVID-19. Sequencing input: peripheral blood. The chain's CDR3 is CASSWGPAGRGEFF. In nucleotides, the CDR3 is TGTGCCAGCAGTTGGGGCCCTGCGGGGAGAGGGGAGTTCTTC.